This T cell receptor (beta chain) appears in the sequencing data of a study of T-cell reconstitution after alpha-beta-depleted transplantation in children. Points from the study as a whole: Surviving thymic progenitors and recipient T cells were the source of high TCRbeta diversity at day 60 in some patients. Reports say that about two months after transplant, the alpha-beta T cells came out of several hundred graft clones that had expanded. From newly produced T cells came most of the T-cell counts and diversity one year after transplant.

For TCRbeta, the library was prepared with unique molecular identifiers. TCRdb processed the PCR reads anew with MiXCR; each CDR3 protein has one entry. Found here are hundreds of thousands of distinct CDR3 sequences, roughly a sixth of them singletons; the top ten hold 35% to 50%. Only a few counts were recorded for this clonotype. Its target is unknown. The V and J ends lost 0 bases and 0 bases, in that order; junction bases with no gene match: 10. The CDR3 has 18 amino acids. Germline V CDR1 and CDR2: MNHNY, SVGAGI (reference sequence). The chain combines TRBV6-6 with TRBJ2-5; TRBD1 matches at 7 bases. This clonotype was sampled from a male patient between 2 and 15 years old who had a stem cell transplant for acute lymphoblastic leukemia, so the T cells may come from the graft donor. The specimen comprised PBMCs, mostly from graft donor cells, sampled 360 days after TCRalphabeta/CD19-depleted stem cell transplant. The CDR3, as DNA: TGTGCCAGCAGTTACTCTAACCCCGGGACAGTGAACCAAGAGACCCAGTACTTC. Its protein product is CASSYSNPGTVNQETQYF.